Listed below are T cell receptor beta chains from one sample, sequenced in a study of T cells after yellow fever vaccination. In TCRdb, the 5' RACE reads were re-called with MiXCR into one record per CDR3 protein. The sample has roughly 48,000 distinct CDR3 sequences; more than 6.5% are singletons. The sample consisted of CD8+ T cells not binding an NS4B(214-222) dextramer, sorted from PBMCs, taken 45 days after the first yellow fever vaccination. All receptors come from a man younger than 35 who received the YFV17D yellow fever vaccine. Both conserved end residues are part of each CDR3. D genes are given only for firm matches. Clone size, where shown, is once, few, many, or a class for clones that have expanded.

J gene	V gene	CDR3 length	D gene	clone size	CDR3 protein	CDR3 DNA
TRBJ1-3	TRBV27	13	-	-	CASSYRVGYTIYF	TGTGCCAGCAGTTACAGGGTCGGGTACACCATATATTTT
TRBJ1-1	TRBV28	15	-	-	CASSLNRAMATEAFF	TGTGCCAGCAGTTTGAACAGGGCCATGGCCACTGAAGCTTTCTTT
TRBJ1-2	TRBV7-9	14	-	few	CASSLGIGSYGYTF	TGTGCCAGCAGCTTAGGAATAGGCAGCTATGGCTACACCTTC
TRBJ1-2	TRBV6-5	12	-	-	CASSQIREFITF	TGTGCCAGCAGTCAGATCAGGGAGTTTATCACCTTC
TRBJ2-1	TRBV7-2	15	TRBD2	few	CASSLLAGGNHEQFF	TGTGCCAGCAGCTTACTAGCGGGGGGAAATCATGAGCAGTTCTTC
TRBJ2-1	TRBV20-1	16	-	few	CSARDGLASRGSEQFF	TGCAGTGCTAGAGATGGTTTAGCGTCGCGTGGGAGTGAGCAGTTCTTC
TRBJ1-1	TRBV6-5	15	-	-	CASSYSREASTEAFF	TGTGCCAGCAGTTACTCCCGAGAGGCAAGCACTGAAGCTTTCTTT
TRBJ2-3	TRBV2	15	-	few	CASGVTLTDTDTQYF	TGTGCCAGCGGCGTTACGCTGACAGACACAGATACGCAGTATTTT
TRBJ2-3	TRBV12-3/TRBV12-4	14	-	many	CASIPGLGTDTQYF	TGTGCCAGCATACCGGGACTCGGCACAGATACGCAGTATTTT
TRBJ2-3	TRBV4-1	14	-	few	CASSQGRSTDTQYF	TGCGCCAGCAGCCAAGGCAGAAGCACAGATACGCAGTATTTT
TRBJ1-5	TRBV12-3/TRBV12-4	14	TRBD1	many	CASSWGQSNQPQHF	TGTGCCAGCAGTTGGGGACAGAGCAATCAGCCCCAGCATTTT
TRBJ1-6	TRBV9	14	-	few	CASSETGFNSPLHF	TGTGCCAGCAGCGAGACAGGCTTTAATTCACCCCTCCACTTT
TRBJ2-5	TRBV7-9	13	-	-	CASSLTSEETQYF	TGTGCCAGCAGCCTTACTTCAGAAGAGACCCAGTACTTC
TRBJ1-5	TRBV20-1	13	-	-	CSARGQLNQPQHF	TGCAGTGCCCGGGGACAACTTAATCAGCCCCAGCATTTT
TRBJ2-5	TRBV29-1	14	TRBD1	-	CSATDRADGETQYF	TGCAGCGCCACCGACAGGGCCGATGGGGAGACCCAGTACTTC
TRBJ1-1	TRBV6-1	13	-	-	CASRPSMGTEAFF	TGTGCCAGCAGGCCCTCCATGGGGACTGAAGCTTTCTTT
TRBJ1-5	TRBV5-6	15	-	-	CASSAGSLSNQPQHF	TGTGCCAGCAGCGCAGGGTCCCTAAGTAATCAGCCCCAGCATTTT
TRBJ2-7	TRBV7-6	14	-	-	CASAQQHGVYEQYF	TGTGCCAGCGCTCAACAACATGGTGTCTACGAGCAGTACTTC
TRBJ1-2	TRBV5-1	15	-	many	CASSLARGLGIDYTF	TGCGCCAGCAGCTTGGCCAGGGGCTTGGGAATAGACTACACCTTC
TRBJ2-7	TRBV5-6	15	TRBD2	many	CASSLVRGGPYEQYF	TGTGCCAGCAGCTTGGTGCGGGGGGGCCCCTACGAGCAGTACTTC
TRBJ2-7	TRBV20-1	14	TRBD1	many	CSATDRGNSYEQYF	TGCAGTGCTACTGACAGGGGGAACTCCTACGAGCAGTACTTC
TRBJ1-2	TRBV2	16	TRBD1	many	CASSDSRTGQRDGYTF	TGTGCCAGCAGTGACTCACGGACAGGGCAAAGGGATGGCTACACCTTC
TRBJ2-2	TRBV5-1	14	-	-	CASSFLSRSGELFF	TGCGCCAGCAGCTTTCTTAGTCGGAGCGGGGAGCTGTTTTTT
TRBJ2-4	TRBV6-1	15	TRBD1	many	CASRTGVPPKNIQYF	TGTGCCAGCAGAACAGGGGTTCCGCCCAAAAACATTCAGTACTTC
TRBJ2-7	TRBV30	12	-	-	CAWSLWAYEQYF	TGTGCCTGGAGTCTATGGGCCTACGAGCAGTACTTC
TRBJ2-2	TRBV5-8	16	TRBD2	many	CASSLAGLAETGELFF	TGTGCCAGCAGCTTGGCGGGACTAGCGGAGACCGGGGAGCTGTTTTTT
TRBJ2-3	TRBV5-1	16	TRBD1	few	CASSLYGTALTDTQYF	TGCGCCAGCAGCTTGTACGGGACAGCCCTCACAGATACGCAGTATTTT
TRBJ2-2	TRBV29-1	14	-	many	CSVDRDPNTGELFF	TGCAGCGTTGACAGGGACCCGAACACCGGGGAGCTGTTTTTT
TRBJ2-2	TRBV13	15	TRBD1	few	CASSEGTGYTGELFF	TGTGCCAGCAGCGAGGGGACAGGGTACACCGGGGAGCTGTTTTTT
TRBJ2-1	TRBV6-2/TRBV6-3	15	TRBD1	-	CASSQGQGPYNEQFF	TGTGCCAGCAGCCAAGGACAGGGACCCTACAATGAGCAGTTCTTC
TRBJ2-5	TRBV3-1	17	TRBD2	-	CTSSHQGLAGNQETQYF	TGTACCAGCAGCCACCAAGGACTAGCGGGGAACCAAGAGACCCAGTACTTC
TRBJ2-7	TRBV27	14	TRBD1	many	CASSLGTGSYEQYF	TGTGCCAGCAGTTTGGGGACAGGGTCGTACGAGCAGTACTTC
TRBJ2-3	TRBV5-6	16	-	many	CASSPQWTMLRDTQYF	TGTGCCAGCAGCCCCCAGTGGACAATGCTGAGGGATACGCAGTATTTT